The 10 T cell receptor beta chains below come from one sample, sequenced in a study of T cells in Graves' hyperthyroidism and ophthalmopathy. TCR beta CDR3 regions were amplified from RNA transcripts. HTBI primers drove first-round RT-PCR of the TCR CDR3. TCRdb re-derived calls from the multiplex PCR reads in MiXCR, one entry per CDR3 protein. Among around 700,000 distinct CDR3 sequences, 30% to 40% were seen once, and the ten largest hold around 32%. The sequenced sample was blood. Receptor source: a woman between 40 and 55 years old with Graves' hyperthyroidism.

On this clonotype itself: A much larger clone sits a single nucleotide away, making a read error possible. The gene calls are TRBV10-1 and TRBJ2-7, with TRBD1 matching over 7 bases. The CDR3 consists of 15 residues. Germline V gene sequence: CDR1 WNHNN, CDR2 SYGVQD (reference sequence). As DNA, the CDR3 is TGTGCCAGCAGCTTAAAGGGGGACAGTCCCTACGAGCAGTGCTTC. This sequence encodes CASSLKGDSPYEQCF.

J is TRBJ1-1 and V is TRBV19; maybe TRBD1 (6 bases). This CDR3 contains 13 residues. V lost 6 bases and J lost 1, with 9 bases in between. Germline CDR1 and CDR2: LNHDA and SQIVND (reference sequence). This chain's CDR3 is CASRLGQNTEAFF. The CDR3 DNA is TGTGCCAGTAGACTGGGACAGAACACTGAAGCTTTCTTT.

Points on this clonotype: A much larger clone differs by one base, so this may be a read error. The CDR3 protein is CSARTGFSSGNTIYF. In DNA, the CDR3 is TGCAGTGCTAGAACAGGGTTTAGCTCTGGAAACACCATATATTTT. The chain employs TRBV20-1 and TRBJ1-3; D possibly corresponds to TRBD1 (6 bases). The CDR3 extends over 15 amino acids. Germline values: CDR1 DFQATT, CDR2 SNEGSKA (reference sequence). The V end was cut by 2 bases, the J end by 0 bases, with 11 bases between.

V is TRBV13 and J is TRBJ1-3; D remains unclear. V gave up 1 base and J gave up 0 bases, with 10 bases separating them. The CDR3 is 16 amino acids. Germline CDR1 and CDR2: PRHDT and FYEKMQ (reference sequence). The CDR3 loop is CASSLVRSSSGNTIYF. In DNA, the CDR3 is TGTGCCAGCAGCTTAGTGCGGTCCAGCTCTGGAAACACCATATATTTT.

The chain combines TRBV20-1 with TRBJ1-2, with D unclear. V lost 2 bases to trimming and J lost 0 bases, with 4 bases between them. Looked up from germline, CDR1 is DFQATT and CDR2 is SNEGSKA (reference sequence). CDR3 length: 12 amino acids. The CDR3 here is CSARPSNYGYTF. CDR3 sequence (DNA): TGCAGTGCTAGACCCTCTAACTATGGCTACACCTTC.

In the case of this clonotype: An end of the junction does not agree with germline; a read error may underlie this. The V gene is TRBV20-1, the J gene TRBJ2-7; the match to TRBD1 covers 9 bases. The V gene's germline CDR1 is DFQATT and CDR2 SNEGSKA (reference sequence). There are 14 residues in the CDR3. The CDR3 DNA reads TGCAGTGCTCCCACAGGGGGCTACTCCTACGGGCAGTACTTC. Encoded protein: CSAPTGGYSYGQYF.

The chain combines TRBV14 with TRBJ1-2; D gene uncertain. The CDR3 runs to 14 residues. The V end lost 1 base, the J end lost 6 bases, and 12 bases lay between the germline ends. Germline-derived CDR1 and CDR2 are SGHDN and FVKESK. CDR3 in DNA: TGTGCCAGCAGCCAAGTTGGTGGTCAGGATGGCTACACCTTC. This gives the protein CASSQVGGQDGYTF. Together with reference TRBV14 and TRBJ1-2, the CDR3 gives the full variable domain: EAGVTQFPSHSVIEKGQTVTLRCDPISGHDNLYWYRRVMGKEIKFLLHFVKESKQDESGMPNNRFLAERTGGTYSTLKVQPAELEDSGVYFCASSQVGGQDGYTFGSGTRLTVV.

As concerns this clonotype: One end of the junction varies from germline; a read error may be responsible. The genes are TRBV5-1 and TRBJ2-2; 12 bases fit TRBD2. The CDR3 is 16 amino acids. Germline V lookup: CDR1 SGHRS, CDR2 YFSETQ. In nucleotides, the CDR3 is TGCGCCAGCGGCTTGGGACTAGCGGGCCACACCGGGGAGCTGTTTTTT. Translation: CASGLGLAGHTGELFF.

This clonotype has a handful of counts. This chain links TRBV5-4 with TRBJ1-2; possible D gene TRBD1, 5 bases. Per the germline V gene, CDR1 is SGHNT and CDR2 is YYREEE (reference sequence). The CDR3 has 16 amino acids. V was cut by 1 base and J by 4 bases, with 17 bases left in between. The CDR3 loop reads CASSLSVSRVSYGYTF. DNA of the CDR3: TGTGCCAGCAGCTTGAGCGTTTCCAGGGTGAGCTATGGCTACACCTTC.

This chain connects TRBV30 to TRBJ1-2; D not certain. Trimming left V 2 bases short and J 4 bases short, with 8 bases between. Germline V gene data show CDR1 as GTSNPN and CDR2 as SVGIG (reference sequence). This CDR3 spans 12 amino acids. The CDR3 spells CAWSFAPYGYTF. The CDR3 DNA reads TGTGCCTGGAGTTTTGCACCCTATGGCTACACCTTC. The full variable domain, its missing parts supplied by reference TRBV30 and TRBJ1-2, is SQTIHQWPATLVQPVGSPLSLECTVEGTSNPNLYWYRQAAGRGLQLLFYSVGIGQISSEVPQNLSASRPQDRQFILSSKKLLLSDSGFYLCAWSFAPYGYTFGSGTRLTVV.